This T cell receptor (beta chain) was profiled in a study of CD8+CD57+ T cells in acquired aplastic anemia (dated by TCRdb to 2016 to 2018). For context, the study as a whole: On average, sorted CD4+ and CD8+ cells yielded approximately 3 ug of extracted DNA, with a range of 0.2 to 27.4 ug. An average of roughly 10 million reads for CD4+ cells and approximately 12 million reads for CD8+ cells was obtained from healthy donor samples.

In the study, sorted CD4+ and CD8+ blood T cells from patients with severe aplastic anemia and from healthy subjects underwent deep sequencing of TCR repertoires. Ficoll-Paque density gradient centrifugation was used to isolate peripheral blood mononuclear cells. Before DNA extraction, CD4+ and CD8+ T cells were sorted by FACS or by magnetic beads. General study outcomes and caveats: Approximately 27 CD8+ CDR3 sequences were found in both patients and controls but appeared to be highly expressed in patients and within the immunodominant clones of the patients. Between patients and healthy controls, no significant difference in CD8+ Simpson's diversity was found (P=0.060).

Comments on this clonotype: Its antigen is unknown. No quality values exist for individual bases; no much larger clone is one base distant.

TCR beta VDJ combination and CDR3 sequence profiling used genomic DNA as the template. An Illumina HiSeq 2000 was the platform used for TCR repertoire sequencing. The paper's data handling went like this. Repertoires were assessed using TRBV/TRBJ rearrangement plots, CDR3 size and DJ length profiles, and Simpson's diversity index. The immunodominant clone was defined as the most abundant DNA sequence in deep sequencing data. CDR3 amino acid sequences were checked for sharing between subjects and were compared against published repertoires and the VDJdb database. TCRdb redid the processing of the public reads, applying fastp at Q25 and MiXCR, and retained in-frame beta chains. Duplicate CDR3 protein sequences are folded into a single record with the most common DNA and genes. TCRdb, not the original authors, processed these V and J calls. For this sample the table gives about 190,000 distinct CDR3 sequences, of which approximately 52% were detected only once. 16% of the sample is in the top ten clones.

Spanning cysteine to phenylalanine, the CDR3 consists of 16 amino acids. The sequence is cut down to CDR3 DNA, 48 bases in frame from base 1. As encoded in the germline V gene (reference sequence), CDR1 is LNHNV while CDR2 is YYDKDF. Trimming leaves V shorter by 4 bases and J shorter by 5 bases, with the junction holding 8 bases beyond the gene matches. The receptor was derived from a human donor in good health, serving as a control. Material for sequencing was sorted CD4+, CD8+, or CD8+CD57+ T cells (not recorded which) from PBMCs. In this chain, TRBV15 is recombined with TRBJ1-4; 9 nucleotides in the junction match TRBD1. The CDR3 amino acid sequence is: CATSTFGTGNNEKLFF. The DNA is TGTGCCACCAGCACGTTCGGGACAGGGAACAATGAAAAACTGTTTTTT. With all but the CDR3 taken from the reference TRBV15 and TRBJ1-4 genes, the full variable domain is: DAMVIQNPRYQVTQFGKPVTLSCSQTLNHNVMYWYQQKSSQAPKLLFHYYDKDFNNEADTPDNFQSRRPNTSFCFLDIRSPGLGDTAMYLCATSTFGTGNNEKLFFGSGTQLSVL.